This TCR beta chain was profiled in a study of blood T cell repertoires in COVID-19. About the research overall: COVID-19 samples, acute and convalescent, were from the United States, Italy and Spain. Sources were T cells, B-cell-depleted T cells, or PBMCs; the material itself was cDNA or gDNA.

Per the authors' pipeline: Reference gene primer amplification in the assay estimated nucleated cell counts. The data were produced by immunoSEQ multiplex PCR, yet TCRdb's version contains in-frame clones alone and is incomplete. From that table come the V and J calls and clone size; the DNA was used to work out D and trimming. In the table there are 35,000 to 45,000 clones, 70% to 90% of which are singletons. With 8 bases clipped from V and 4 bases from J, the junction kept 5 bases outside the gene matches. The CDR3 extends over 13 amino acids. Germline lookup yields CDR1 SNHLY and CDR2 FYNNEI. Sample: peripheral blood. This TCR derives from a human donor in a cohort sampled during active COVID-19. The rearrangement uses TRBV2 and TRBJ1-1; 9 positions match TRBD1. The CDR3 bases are TGTGCCAGCGGACAGGGGTTGGGCACTGAAGCTTTCTTT. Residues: CASGQGLGTEAFF.